Each of the 3 T cell receptor beta chains below was sequenced from the same sample in a study of T cells after yellow fever vaccination. One entry per CDR3 protein results from TCRdb running MiXCR on the 5' RACE reads. The table records hundreds of thousands of distinct CDR3 sequences, 15% to 20% of them present only once. Here the sequenced sample was PBMCs, taken before the yellow fever booster vaccination. These receptors all come from a man aged 18-30 years who received the YFV17D yellow fever vaccine.

The chain combines TRBV7-8 with TRBJ1-2; 10 positions agree with TRBD1. CDR3 length: 17 residues. With 5 bases clipped from V and 3 bases from J, the junction kept 12 bases outside the gene matches. CDR1 and CDR2 (germline): SGHVS, FQNEAQ. In DNA, the CDR3 is TGTGCCAGCAGCCCCCGGACAGGGGGATCCGCCCACTATGGCTACACCTTC. It specifies CASSPRTGGSAHYGYTF. Full variable domain (missing parts from reference TRBV7-8 and TRBJ1-2): GAGVSQSPRYKVAKRGQDVALRCDPISGHVSLFWYQQALGQGPEFLTYFQNEAQLDKSGLPSDRFFAERPEGSVSTLKIQRTQQEDSAVYLCASSPRTGGSAHYGYTFGSGTRLTVV.

This clonotype was detected a few times. V usage is TRBV2 and J usage is TRBJ2-3; TRBD2 is a possible D gene (6 bases). The CDR3 is 14 residues long. CDR1 SNHLY and CDR2 FYNNEI come from the germline V gene. V shed 7 bases and J shed 4 bases, with 15 bases lying between them. The CDR3 spells CASNPGTAADTQYF. CDR3 bases: TGTGCCAGCAATCCAGGGACTGCGGCAGATACGCAGTATTTT.

J is TRBJ2-3 and V is TRBV9; TRBD1 matches 9 bases. V lost 0 bases to trimming and J lost 1 base; unmatched junction nucleotides: 9. Germline CDR1 is SGDLS and CDR2 is YYNGEE. The CDR3 is 18 amino acids. The chain's CDR3 is CASSVDMDRGPRTDTQYF. The CDR3 bases are TGTGCCAGCAGCGTAGATATGGACAGGGGACCCCGCACAGATACGCAGTATTTT.